This T cell receptor beta chain was captured by sequencing in a study of cytomegalovirus exposure and HLA in healthy donors (dated by TCRdb to 2016 to 2017). For the wider study: According to a later analysis, one platform produced both the 120 validation repertoires and the 666 repertoires of the first cohort. The aim of the study was to test whether cataloging public T cell receptors could identify signatures of past pathogen exposure. In addition to the first cohort of roughly 670 subjects, a separate validation cohort of 120 different subjects was used. High-throughput TCR immunosequencing, statistical association of individual TCRs with disease status, and machine learning were combined to predict cytomegalovirus infection status.

Libraries were made using the immunoSEQ multiplex PCR assay. The original pipeline was this. A statistical classification framework was built to diagnose cytomegalovirus status from the catalog of TCR beta chain sequences. TCRdb retrieved this table from immuneACCESS and kept in-frame rearrangements only. Not all clones are present; in checked studies, unresolved V genes account for under half, and no reason is known for the remainder. The DNA gave D and trimming, while V, J and clone size come from that table. A total of tens of thousands of clones appear in this sample, roughly 92% of them only once. The ten largest make up under 1.5% of the sample. Remarks on this clone: Its recognized antigen is unknown. Per-base quality was not reported, and no clone a single base away is much larger than it.

The donors belonged to the validation cohort of roughly 120 subjects, which was separate from the approximately 700-subject first cohort. Broader findings and caveats from the paper: All 120 or so repertoires were used to score co-occurrence in the validation cohort in a later analysis, because that analysis had no HLA typing for the cohort. The authors suggested that the approach could potentially be generalized to other disease states and immunological phenotypes. In vitro tests confirmed that a few of the cytomegalovirus-associated TCR beta chains recognize cytomegalovirus antigens. The study listed 150 to 200 TCR beta chains as associated with cytomegalovirus. The classifier was reported to diagnose cytomegalovirus status with high specificity and sensitivity in both the original cohort and the validation cohort. While some public TCRs were present in many individuals, most TCR sequences turned up only very rarely across donors. A later analysis found that TCRs clustered in the first cohort also tended to co-occur in the roughly 120 validation repertoires, with 94% of cluster scores above 0.

This receptor was obtained from a man aged 18-30 years in good health and CMV-seronegative. Sequencing was performed on PBMCs.

The CDR3 region: CASSPGAGGHFETQYF. In nucleotides, the sequence is TGCGCCAGCAGCCCCGGAGCGGGAGGGCATTTTGAGACCCAGTACTTC. In this chain, TRBV5-1 is recombined with TRBJ2-5, and 10 junction bases match TRBD2. Taken from the germline V gene, the CDR1 and CDR2 loops are SGHRS and YFSETQ. The germline V end is reduced by 4 bases and the J end by 5 bases; junction bases left unmatched: 11. Spanning cysteine to phenylalanine, the CDR3 consists of 16 amino acids. This entry keeps only the CDR3 DNA: 48 bases, framed from base 1.